What follows are 26 T cell receptor beta chains derived from one specimen sequenced in a study of blood T cell repertoires in COVID-19. TCRdb's copy holds only in-frame clones and misses some; the assay was immunoSEQ multiplex PCR. Of about 400,000 clones in the sample, more than 85% were seen once. Sequences were obtained from peripheral blood. The receptors derive from a woman between 25 and 40 years old with acute or convalescent COVID-19.

The V call is TRBV2, the J call TRBJ2-3, with 11 bases that match TRBD2. Trimming cost V 6 bases and J 2 bases; bases outside gene matches: 4. The CDR3 totals 15 residues. From germline, CDR1 is SNHLY and CDR2 FYNNEI. CDR3 nucleotides: TGTGCCAGCAGCGGGACTAGCGGATCCACAGATACGCAGTATTTT. It encodes CASSGTSGSTDTQYF.

V usage is TRBV19 and J usage is TRBJ1-1; 7 bases are shared with TRBD1. Trimming at V came to 7 bases and at J to 1 base, leaving 9 bases not matched to a gene. The CDR3 is 15 amino acids. Germline values: CDR1 LNHDA, CDR2 SQIVND (reference sequence). This CDR3 reads CASTMVGTANTEAFF. The CDR3 nucleotides read TGTGCCAGTACCATGGTCGGGACAGCGAACACTGAAGCTTTCTTT.

As to this clone: At one of its ends the junction is not consistent with the germline gene, which may arise from a read error. The rearrangement joins TRBV10-2 to TRBJ2-2; D unresolved. Germline V gives CDR1 WSHSY, CDR2 SAAADI. The CDR3 contains 14 residues. CDR3 region: CASRESMAAGELFF. CDR3 in DNA: TGCGCCAGCAGGGAGTCGATGGCGGCCGGGGAGCTGTTTTTT.

The chain recombines TRBV2 with TRBJ2-3; no clear D. The germline V gene has CDR1 SNHLY and CDR2 FYNNEI. Between the trimmed V and J ends, which lost 4 bases and 0 bases, there was a span of 8 bases. The CDR3 runs 14 residues. The CDR3 protein is CASSARISTDTQYF. The CDR3 nucleotides read TGTGCCAGCAGTGCCAGGATAAGCACAGATACGCAGTATTTT.

The V and J genes are TRBV13 and TRBJ2-4, with 12 bases that match TRBD2. Looked up from germline, CDR1 is PRHDT and CDR2 is FYEKMQ (reference sequence). V shed 5 bases and J 1 base; nucleotides not matched to a gene: 3. The CDR3 length is 16 residues. The DNA for the CDR3 is TGTGCCAGCAGCACAGGACTAGCGGGGGCCAAAAACATTCAGTACTTC. Amino acids: CASSTGLAGAKNIQYF.

This sequence joins TRBV2 and TRBJ2-7, with 11 bases fitting TRBD2. V lost 7 bases, J lost 4 bases, and 6 bases stayed unmatched. The CDR3 is made up of 14 amino acids. Germline assignment: CDR1 SNHLY and CDR2 FYNNEI. In DNA form, the CDR3 reads TGTGCCAGCATAAGACTAGCGGGGTATTACGAGCAGTACTTC. Encoded protein: CASIRLAGYYEQYF.

J is TRBJ2-7 and V is TRBV11-1; 12 bases map to TRBD2. The CDR3 contains 15 residues. CDR1 SGHAT and CDR2 FQDESV come from the germline V gene (reference sequence). V shed 5 bases, J shed 1 base, and the junction held 3 bases outside the gene matches. The CDR3 region has the DNA TGTGCCAGCAGCCCCGGGACTAGCGGGTCCTACGAGCAGTACTTC. As protein: CASSPGTSGSYEQYF.

Only a few counts were recorded for this clone. The genes are TRBV5-1 and TRBJ2-1, with D possibly being TRBD2 (5 bases). V gave up 4 bases and J gave up 0 bases, with 8 bases separating them. Germline V CDR1 and CDR2: SGHRS, YFSETQ. The CDR3 has 14 residues. The CDR3 spells CASSPGSSYNEQFF. The CDR3 DNA reads as TGCGCCAGCAGCCCGGGGAGCTCCTACAATGAGCAGTTCTTC.

This clone has more than one count but fewer than ten. The V and J genes are TRBV7-9 and TRBJ2-7; 7 bases align to TRBD1. CDR1 and CDR2 from the germline V gene are SEHNR and FQNEAQ (reference sequence). This CDR3 has 15 amino acids. V shed 5 bases, J shed 3 bases, and the junction held 10 bases outside the gene matches. The CDR3 here is CASSRSDRADYEQYF. The CDR3 DNA reads TGTGCCAGCAGCCGCAGCGACAGGGCAGACTACGAGCAGTACTTC.

This clone came up once. V is TRBV9 and J is TRBJ1-2, with 7 bases matching TRBD1. J lost 7 bases, V lost 4 bases, and 13 bases had no gene match. This CDR3 has 15 residues. Germline V gene data show CDR1 as SGDLS and CDR2 as YYNGEE. In DNA form, the CDR3 reads TGTGCCAGCAGCTTAGATAGGACAGGAGGGAGTGGCTACACCTTC. It codes for CASSLDRTGGSGYTF.

The genes are TRBV27 and TRBJ2-7; maybe TRBD1 (5 bases). Trimming left V 2 bases short and J 5 bases short, with 10 bases between. The CDR3 length is 13 residues. The germline V gene has CDR1 MNHEY and CDR2 SMNVEV (reference sequence). CDR3 nucleotides: TGTGCCAGCAGTTTAAGTAAGGGGAACGAGCAGTACTTC. The encoded protein is CASSLSKGNEQYF.

J is TRBJ2-3 and V is TRBV6-5, with 8 positions matching TRBD1. The CDR3 is 14 amino acids. The germline V gene has CDR1 MNHEY and CDR2 SVGAGI. With 2 bases clipped from V and 6 bases from J, the junction kept 4 bases outside the gene matches. The CDR3 DNA sequence: TGTGCCAGCAGTTACCAGGGGGCCCCTGATACGCAGTATTTT. This translates into CASSYQGAPDTQYF.

CDR3 sequence reads: CASSQLFENSPLHF. CDR3 nucleotide sequence: TGTGCCAGCAGCCAACTCTTTGAGAATTCACCCCTCCACTTT. The V gene is TRBV14, the J gene TRBJ1-6; no clear D gene. V lost 2 bases to trimming and J lost 7 bases, with 9 bases between them. The germline CDR1 and CDR2 sequences are SGHDN and FVKESK. CDR3 length: 14 residues.

This clone was recorded once. The rearrangement links TRBV28 to TRBJ2-2, with TRBD1 identical over 10 bases. The CDR3 covers 15 residues. Germline V gene data show CDR1 as MDHEN and CDR2 as SYDVKM. The V segment lost 6 bases and the J segment 5 bases; nucleotides outside the gene matches: 6. CDR3 region: CASRPGQGYTGELFF. The CDR3 DNA sequence: TGTGCCAGCAGACCGGGACAGGGGTATACCGGGGAGCTGTTTTTT.

For the CDR3, the DNA is TGTGCCAGCACCCCCAGCGTAGGCATGAACCACACTGAAGCTTTCTTT. It is translated as CASTPSVGMNHTEAFF. The rearrangement uses TRBV11-2 and TRBJ1-1; D is ambiguous. The V gene's germline CDR1 is SGHAT and CDR2 FQNNGV. CDR3 length: 16 amino acids. V lost 7 bases, J lost 3 bases, and 21 bases lay in between.

The chain couples TRBV9 to TRBJ1-3; D is unclear. Trimming shortened V by 0 bases and J by 2 bases, and 9 bases separated the two germline ends. This CDR3 region has 15 residues. Germline CDR1 reads SGDLS; CDR2 reads YYNGEE. CDR3 sequence: CASSVDGRPGNTIYF. The DNA for the CDR3 is TGTGCCAGCAGCGTAGATGGGAGACCTGGAAACACCATATATTTT.

The gene calls are TRBV19 and TRBJ1-6; D ambiguous. Trimming pared 3 bases from V and 7 bases from J, leaving 7 bases between. This CDR3 is built from 13 residues. Germline CDR1 LNHDA, CDR2 SQIVND (reference sequence). The CDR3 is CASSIGANSPLHF. The CDR3 DNA sequence: TGTGCCAGTAGTATCGGAGCAAATTCACCCCTCCACTTT.

The chain has TRBV23-1 and TRBJ2-7; possible D gene TRBD1, 5 bases. TRBV23-1 qualifies as an ORF whose function is uncertain. Trimming took off 0 bases at V and 6 bases at J, with 12 bases between the two ends. This CDR3 region has 14 residues. CDR3 amino acids: CASSQSTVQGEQYF. CDR3 DNA sequence: TGCGCCAGCAGTCAATCTACGGTCCAGGGCGAGCAGTACTTC.

The chain recombines TRBV4-1 with TRBJ1-4; a possible D gene is TRBD1 (5 bases). The CDR3 length is 22 residues. In germline, CDR1 is MGHRA, CDR2 YSYEKL. Trimming cost V 3 bases and J 5 bases, with 34 bases left between them. The CDR3 DNA sequence: TGCGCCAGCAGCCACGGCCGGATTCTAATGAAAAACCAACGGGGGGGGAATGAAAAACTGTTTTTT. Protein product: CASSHGRILMKNQRGGNEKLFF.

The rearrangement links TRBV5-1 to TRBJ1-1, with 9 nucleotides matching TRBD1. In germline, CDR1 is SGHRS, CDR2 YFSETQ. The CDR3 loop spans 20 amino acids. Losses at the gene ends were 1 base for V and 10 bases for J; bases not matched to a gene: 26. CDR3 sequence: CASSLRAPGQGRSPRFGAFF. The CDR3 DNA follows: TGCGCCAGCAGCTTGAGGGCACCGGGACAGGGTCGTAGTCCACGTTTCGGAGCTTTCTTT.

V and J are TRBV5-1 and TRBJ2-7, with TRBD1 identical over 7 bases. The CDR3 contains 14 residues. J was trimmed by 5 bases and V by 6 bases; bases with no gene match: 11. Looked up from germline, CDR1 is SGHRS and CDR2 is YFSETQ. The CDR3 here is CASTYLQGSDEQYF. As DNA, the CDR3 is TGCGCCAGCACCTACCTACAGGGGTCGGACGAGCAGTACTTC.

The chain joins TRBV4-2 to TRBJ2-7, with a weak D call TRBD1 (5 bases). The germline V and J ends were trimmed by 0 bases and 6 bases, with 9 bases remaining between them. Germline CDR1 is LGHNA and CDR2 is YNFKEQ. This CDR3 region has 13 residues. CDR3 protein: CASSQDTQGEQYF. The CDR3 region has the DNA TGTGCCAGCAGCCAAGACACTCAGGGCGAGCAGTACTTC.

This chain joins TRBV2 and TRBJ2-2; 10 bases map to TRBD1. Germline V gene data show CDR1 as SNHLY and CDR2 as FYNNEI. Trimming took 7 bases from V and 6 from J; bases not matched to a gene: 5. The CDR3 runs to 14 residues. For the CDR3, the DNA is TGTGCCAGCACTTGGACAGGGGGATCCGGGGAGCTGTTTTTT. Encoded protein: CASTWTGGSGELFF.

With respect to this clone: Other DNA sequences in the same sample also yield this CDR3. This chain joins TRBV6-5 and TRBJ2-3, with 7 bases identical to TRBD1. The length of the CDR3 is 16 residues. The germline V gene has CDR1 MNHEY and CDR2 SVGAGI. Losses at the gene ends were 0 bases for V and 1 base for J; bases not matched to a gene: 4. CDR3 protein: CASSYSRQGRTDTQYF. CDR3 nucleotides: TGTGCCAGCAGTTACTCCCGACAGGGACGCACAGATACGCAGTATTTT.

V usage is TRBV30 and J usage is TRBJ2-7, with TRBD1 matching over 7 bases. V lost 2 bases, J lost 6 bases, and 4 bases stayed unmatched. This CDR3 contains 12 residues. Germline V gene data show CDR1 as GTSNPN and CDR2 as SVGIG (reference sequence). This CDR3 reads CAWSIGGREQYF. Written as DNA, the CDR3 is TGTGCCTGGAGTATAGGGGGCCGCGAGCAGTACTTC.

V is TRBV9 and J is TRBJ2-2, with a possible D match to TRBD2 (6 bases). Germline V lookup: CDR1 SGDLS, CDR2 YYNGEE. Trimming removed 3 bases from V and 3 bases from J, with 9 bases in between. This CDR3 spans 14 amino acids. The DNA of the CDR3 is TGTGCCAGCAGCGCGGAGGGGTACACCGGGGAGCTGTTTTTT. Its translation: CASSAEGYTGELFF.